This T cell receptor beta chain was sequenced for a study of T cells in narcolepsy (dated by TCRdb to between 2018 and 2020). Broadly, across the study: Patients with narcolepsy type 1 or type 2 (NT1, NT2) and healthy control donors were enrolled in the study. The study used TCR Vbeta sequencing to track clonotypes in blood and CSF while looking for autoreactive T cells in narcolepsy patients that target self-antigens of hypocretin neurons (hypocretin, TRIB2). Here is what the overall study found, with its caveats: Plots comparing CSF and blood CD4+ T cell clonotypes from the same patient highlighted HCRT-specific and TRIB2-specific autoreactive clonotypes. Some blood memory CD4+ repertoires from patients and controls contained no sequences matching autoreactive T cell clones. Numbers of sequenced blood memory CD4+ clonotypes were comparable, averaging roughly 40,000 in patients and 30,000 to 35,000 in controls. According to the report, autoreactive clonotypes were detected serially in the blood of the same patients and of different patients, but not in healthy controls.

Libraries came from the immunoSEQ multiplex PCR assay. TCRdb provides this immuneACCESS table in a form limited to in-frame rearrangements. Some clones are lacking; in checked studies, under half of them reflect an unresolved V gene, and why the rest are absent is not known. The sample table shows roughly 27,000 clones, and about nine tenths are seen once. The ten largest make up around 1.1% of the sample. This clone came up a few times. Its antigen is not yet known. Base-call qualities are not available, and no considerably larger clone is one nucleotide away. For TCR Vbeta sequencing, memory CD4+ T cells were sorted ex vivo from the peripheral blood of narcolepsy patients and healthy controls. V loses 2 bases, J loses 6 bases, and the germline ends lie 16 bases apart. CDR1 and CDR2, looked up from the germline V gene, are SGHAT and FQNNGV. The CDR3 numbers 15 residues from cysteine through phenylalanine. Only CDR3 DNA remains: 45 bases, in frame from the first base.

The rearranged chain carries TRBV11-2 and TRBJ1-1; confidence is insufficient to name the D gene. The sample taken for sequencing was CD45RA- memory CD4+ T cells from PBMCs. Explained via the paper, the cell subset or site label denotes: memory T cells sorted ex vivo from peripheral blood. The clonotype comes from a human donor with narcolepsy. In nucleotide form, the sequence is TGTGCCAGCAGCTTATTCGTACATCTCGACGCTGAAGCTTTCTTT. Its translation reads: CASSLFVHLDAEAFF. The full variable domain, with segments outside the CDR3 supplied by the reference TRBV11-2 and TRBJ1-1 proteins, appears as EAGVAQSPRYKIIEKRQSVAFWCNPISGHATLYWYQQILGQGPKLLIQFQNNGVVDDSQLPKDRFSAERLKGVDSTLKIQPAKLEDSAVYLCASSLFVHLDAEAFFGQGTRLTVV.